The 30 T cell receptor beta chains below all came from one sample that was sequenced in a study of CD8+CD57+ T cells in acquired aplastic anemia. The template used for profiling TCR beta VDJ and CDR3 was genomic DNA. TCRdb reanalysed the reads using MiXCR and keeps one entry per CDR3 protein. The repertoire holds around 130,000 distinct CDR3 sequences, with 48% as singletons. The sample comprised sorted CD4+, CD8+, or CD8+CD57+ T cells (not recorded which) from PBMCs. The source of these receptors is a human donor in good health, serving as a control.

This clonotype was seen ten or more times. The J gene is TRBJ1-6, the V gene TRBV18, with TRBD1 matching over 7 bases. The CDR3 sequence is 18 residues long. In germline, CDR1 is KGHSH, CDR2 LQKENI. J lost 9 bases, V lost 5 bases, and 19 bases had no gene match. CDR3 amino acids: CASSSTSGTAFTGSPLHF. The CDR3 DNA is TGTGCCAGCTCAAGCACATCCGGGACAGCTTTTACCGGTTCACCCCTCCACTTT.

DNA for the CDR3: TGCAGTGCTAGAGATCGGAGAAAACTTAGCACAGATACGCAGTATTTT. Translated: CSARDRRKLSTDTQYF. The V and J genes are TRBV20-1 and TRBJ2-3; D remains unclear. This CDR3 has 16 amino acids. Germline-derived CDR1 and CDR2 are DFQATT and SNEGSKA (reference sequence). V gave up 0 bases and J gave up 0 bases, with 13 bases separating them.

This clonotype was observed many times. The chain links TRBV7-9 to TRBJ1-1, with D perhaps TRBD1 (5 bases). Germline-derived CDR1 and CDR2 are SEHNR and FQNEAQ (reference sequence). With 4 bases removed from V and 8 bases from J, the gap between germline ends came to 8 bases. This CDR3 comprises 11 residues. The CDR3 DNA follows: TGTGCCAGCAGCTGGGGCAGGGAAGCTTTCTTT. Protein sequence: CASSWGREAFF.

This clonotype was seen many times. This chain connects TRBV7-2 to TRBJ2-5; D is unresolved. CDR1 is SGHTA, CDR2 FQGNSA, per germline. The CDR3 covers 12 residues. The V end lost 5 bases, the J end lost 1 base, and 5 bases lay between the germline ends. The CDR3 region is CASSLTQETQYF. The DNA of the CDR3 is TGTGCCAGCAGCCTCACCCAAGAGACCCAGTACTTC. The full variable domain, its missing parts supplied by reference TRBV7-2 and TRBJ2-5, is GAGVSQSPSNKVTEKGKDVELRCDPISGHTALYWYRQSLGQGLEFLIYFQGNSAPDKSGLPSDRFSAERTGGSVSTLTIQRTQQEDSAVYLCASSLTQETQYFGPGTRLLVL.

The V call is TRBV11-3, the J call TRBJ1-6, with 10 nucleotides matching TRBD1. Losses at the gene ends were 5 bases for V and 8 bases for J; bases not matched to a gene: 6. Germline CDR1 and CDR2: SGHNT and YENEEA. This CDR3 is 15 amino acids long. The CDR3 here is CASSVQTGGDSPLHF. CDR3 bases: TGTGCCAGCAGCGTACAGACAGGGGGCGATTCACCCCTCCACTTT.

The chain carries TRBV10-3 and TRBJ2-5; 9 positions match TRBD1. The length of the CDR3 is 14 residues. From germline, CDR1 is ENHRY and CDR2 SYGVKD. J lost 4 bases, V lost 4 bases, and 4 bases had no gene match. The CDR3 nucleotides read TGTGCCATCAGTGGACAGGGGGGAGGAGAGACCCAGTACTTC. Translation: CAISGQGGGETQYF.

This clonotype was found many times. The V and J genes are TRBV19 and TRBJ2-7; D may correspond to TRBD1 or TRBD2 (6 bases each). Deletions cut 4 bases from V and 6 bases from J, with 19 bases between. Germline CDR1 LNHDA, CDR2 SQIVND (reference sequence). The CDR3 spans 15 residues. In DNA, the CDR3 is TGTGCCAGTAGTACAGGGGACTCGCTGGCTATCGAGCAGTACTTC. This encodes CASSTGDSLAIEQYF.

The chain has TRBV29-1 and TRBJ1-2, with D perhaps TRBD1 (5 bases). CDR3 length: 12 residues. CDR1 is SQVTM and CDR2 is ANQGSEA in the germline V gene. Deletions cut 6 bases from V and 2 bases from J, with 10 bases between. The CDR3 here is CSVGDQNYGYTF. The CDR3, as DNA: TGCAGCGTAGGGGACCAAAACTATGGCTACACCTTC.

This clonotype was detected ten times or more. The chain uses TRBV5-1 and TRBJ2-7, with TRBD2 matching 7 bases. CDR3 length: 14 residues. The trim removed 4 bases at V and 1 base at J, leaving 5 bases unmatched. The germline CDR1 and CDR2 sequences are SGHRS and YFSETQ. Here the CDR3 DNA reads TGCGCCAGCAGCCCCTCGGGACTATCCTACGAGCAGTACTTC. Protein: CASSPSGLSYEQYF. The whole variable domain, remainder taken from reference TRBV5-1 and TRBJ2-7, is KAGVTQTPRYLIKTRGQQVTLSCSPISGHRSVSWYQQTPGQGLQFLFEYFSETQRNKGNFPGRFSGRQFSNSRSEMNVSTLELGDSALYLCASSPSGLSYEQYFGPGTRLTVT.

This chain joins TRBV7-4 and TRBJ2-1, with 10 positions matching TRBD1. The CDR3 contains 16 residues. V dropped 4 bases and J dropped 5; count of bases not matched to a gene: 8. CDR1 and CDR2 from the germline V gene are SGHVT and SQSDAQ. In nucleotides, the CDR3 is TGTGCCAGCAGCTCTCCTTTCGGGACAGGGGACAATGAGCAGTTCTTC. This sequence encodes CASSSPFGTGDNEQFF.

V gene TRBV7-9 combines with J gene TRBJ1-2, with TRBD1 matching 7 bases. The CDR3 length is 13 residues. Unmatched junction bases numbered 7, after V lost 5 bases and J lost 7 bases. Looked up from germline, CDR1 is SEHNR and CDR2 is FQNEAQ (reference sequence). Written as DNA, the CDR3 is TGTGCCAGCAGCACTACGACAGGGTCTGGCTACACCTTC. Amino acid sequence: CASSTTTGSGYTF.

Comments on this clonotype: A single base separates this from a much larger clone, so it may be a read error. V gene TRBV18 combines with J gene TRBJ1-3, with 7 bases matching TRBD1. Germline loops: CDR1 KGHSH, CDR2 LQKENI. The CDR3 is 14 residues long. The CDR3 loop is CPSSPTGQGNTIYF. In DNA form, the CDR3 reads TGTCCCAGCTCACCTACGGGACAGGGAAACACCATATATTTT. The full variable domain, in which reference TRBV18 and TRBJ1-3 provide the parts outside the CDR3, is NAGVMQNPRHLVRRRGQEARLRCSPMKGHSHVYWYRQLPEEGLKFMVYLQKENIIDESGMPKERFSAEFPKEGPSILRIQQVVRGDSAAYFCPSSPTGQGNTIYFGEGSWLTVV.

This clonotype has just a few counts. J is TRBJ1-2 and V is TRBV29-1; maybe TRBD1 (5 bases). The CDR3 is made up of 13 amino acids. Deletions cut 7 bases from V and 3 bases from J, with 15 bases between. The germline V gene has CDR1 SQVTM and CDR2 ANQGSEA. The CDR3 sequence: CSALRDSDYGYTF. Written as DNA, the CDR3 is TGCAGCGCCCTTCGTGACAGTGACTATGGCTACACCTTC.

This clonotype was recorded many times. This rearrangement joins TRBV5-1 to TRBJ2-7; TRBD1 might be the D (6 bases). The CDR3 length is 14 residues. Trimming removed 2 bases at V and 0 bases at J, with 9 bases between. Germline-derived CDR1 and CDR2 are SGHRS and YFSETQ. CDR3 nucleotides: TGCGCCAGCAGCTTCGGGACATTCTCCTACGAGCAGTACTTC. It is translated as CASSFGTFSYEQYF.

The V and J genes are TRBV29-1 and TRBJ1-2, with no clear D. Germline CDR1 SQVTM, CDR2 ANQGSEA. The CDR3 contains 12 residues. With 4 bases removed from V and 7 bases from J, the gap between germline ends came to 13 bases. The CDR3: CSVVAGPGGYTF. The CDR3 nucleotides read TGCAGCGTTGTCGCAGGCCCAGGTGGCTACACCTTC.

This clonotype occurred many times. The chain employs TRBV5-4 and TRBJ2-7, with no clear D. This CDR3 is 16 amino acids long. Germline CDR1 SGHNT, CDR2 YYREEE (reference sequence). The V gene lost 2 bases and the J gene lost 0 bases, with 15 bases spanning the gap. The CDR3 loop reads CASSFFAGSSSYEQYF. The CDR3 DNA reads TGTGCCAGCAGCTTTTTCGCAGGTTCGAGCTCCTACGAGCAGTACTTC.

V and J are TRBV19 and TRBJ1-2; 10 bases map to TRBD1. CDR1 is LNHDA and CDR2 is SQIVND in the germline V gene (reference sequence). J was trimmed by 5 bases and V by 6 bases; bases with no gene match: 9. CDR3 length: 15 residues. CDR3 loop: CASSIRDRGQYGYTF. For the CDR3, the DNA is TGTGCCAGTAGCATTCGGGACAGGGGCCAATATGGCTACACCTTC.

This clonotype was picked up a small number of times. The chain recombines TRBV2 with TRBJ2-1; TRBD2 agrees at 10 bases. V was pared by 6 bases and J by 6 bases, with 2 bases of the junction left unmatched. CDR3 length: 13 residues. Germline V gene sequence: CDR1 SNHLY, CDR2 FYNNEI. CDR3 in DNA: TGTGCCAGCAGGAGCGGGGGGGGCAATGAGCAGTTCTTC. Protein product: CASRSGGGNEQFF.

This rearrangement joins TRBV20-1 to TRBJ2-5; 10 positions agree with TRBD2. CDR1 and CDR2 from the germline V gene are DFQATT and SNEGSKA (reference sequence). V trimming: 4 bases; J trimming: 3 bases; junction bases outside the gene matches: 2. CDR3 length equals 13 residues. The CDR3 nucleotides are TGCAGTGCTACTAGCGGGAGTAAAGAGACCCAGTACTTC. Translating it yields CSATSGSKETQYF.

This chain joins TRBV9 and TRBJ1-2; D not resolved. Germline lookup yields CDR1 SGDLS and CDR2 YYNGEE. The CDR3 length is 12 residues. The V end was cut by 0 bases, the J end by 5 bases, with 5 bases between. The CDR3 DNA sequence: TGTGCCAGCAGCGTAGGTGGATATGGCTACACCTTC. Translating it yields CASSVGGYGYTF. The full variable domain, with the rest looked up from reference TRBV9 and TRBJ1-2, is DSGVTQTPKHLITATGQRVTLRCSPRSGDLSVYWYQQSLDQGLQFLIQYYNGEERAKGNILERFSAQQFPDLHSELNLSSLELGDSALYFCASSVGGYGYTFGSGTRLTVV.

In this sample, this clonotype turned up a few times. The chain carries TRBV7-9 and TRBJ2-5; tentatively, D is TRBD2 (6 bases). The germline CDR1 and CDR2 sequences are SEHNR and FQNEAQ (reference sequence). CDR3 length: 13 amino acids. Trimming removed 5 bases at V and 5 bases at J, with 12 bases between. In nucleotides, the CDR3 is TGTGCCAGCAGCACTGGGACTTGGGAGACCCAGTACTTC. It codes for CASSTGTWETQYF. The complete variable domain, with remaining parts taken from reference TRBV7-9 and TRBJ2-5, reads DTGVSQNPRHKITKRGQNVTFRCDPISEHNRLYWYRQTLGQGPEFLTYFQNEAQLEKSRLLSDRFSAERPKGSFSTLEIQRTEQGDSAMYLCASSTGTWETQYFGPGTRLLVL.

Concerning this clonotype itself: This sequence may be a read error, since a much larger clone differs from it by one base. The V and J genes are TRBV4-2 and TRBJ2-3, with 10 bases that match TRBD2. Germline CDR1 is LGHNA and CDR2 is YNFKEQ. This CDR3 has 16 amino acids. V gave up 3 bases and J gave up 6 bases; unmatched junction bases: 9. CDR3 nucleotide sequence: TGTGCCAGCAGCCAGCCTGCAGCGGGGGGGCGTGATACGCAGTATTTT. Protein product: CASSQPAAGGRDTQYF.

This clonotype was observed a few times. Here the CDR3 reads CSASYRTTNYGYTF. The CDR3 DNA reads as TGCAGTGCTAGTTACCGGACAACGAACTATGGCTACACCTTC. The chain links TRBV20-1 to TRBJ1-2; D may be TRBD1 (5 bases). Per the germline V gene, CDR1 is DFQATT and CDR2 is SNEGSKA (reference sequence). V was pared by 3 bases and J by 2 bases, with 13 bases between. The length of the CDR3 is 14 residues.

This clonotype occurred many times. The chain uses TRBV7-9 and TRBJ1-2; TRBD1 is a possible D gene (5 bases). The germline V gene encodes CDR1 SEHNR and CDR2 FQNEAQ (reference sequence). Trimming took off 3 bases at V and 2 bases at J, with 10 bases between the two ends. This CDR3 is built from 14 residues. CDR3 protein: CASSFVGGNYGYTF. CDR3 DNA sequence: TGTGCCAGCAGCTTCGTGGGGGGGAACTATGGCTACACCTTC. Filled out from reference TRBV7-9 and TRBJ1-2, the complete variable domain reads DTGVSQNPRHKITKRGQNVTFRCDPISEHNRLYWYRQTLGQGPEFLTYFQNEAQLEKSRLLSDRFSAERPKGSFSTLEIQRTEQGDSAMYLCASSFVGGNYGYTFGSGTRLTVV.

The rearrangement links TRBV19 to TRBJ1-6; TRBD1 matches 10 bases. Germline V CDR1 and CDR2: LNHDA, SQIVND (reference sequence). This CDR3 spans 15 amino acids. J gave up 5 bases and V 6 bases, and 4 bases lay outside the gene matches. The CDR3, as DNA: TGTGCCAGTAGCTTTGGGACAGGGGATAATTCACCCCTCCACTTT. Translated: CASSFGTGDNSPLHF.

The gene calls are TRBV10-3 and TRBJ2-7; 10 nucleotides match TRBD1. Germline-derived CDR1 and CDR2 are ENHRY and SYGVKD. J gave up 2 bases and V 0 bases, and 1 base lay outside the gene matches. This CDR3 has 15 residues. CDR3 loop: CAISESGQGAYEQYF. CDR3 nucleotide sequence: TGTGCCATCAGTGAGTCCGGACAGGGGGCCTACGAGCAGTACTTC.

The chain has TRBV5-4 and TRBJ1-4, with 7 bases lining up with TRBD1. The CDR3 loop spans 14 amino acids. The V gene end was trimmed by 4 bases and the J gene end by 10 bases; junction bases not matched to a gene: 10. The germline V gene has CDR1 SGHNT and CDR2 YYREEE (reference sequence). DNA of the CDR3: TGTGCCAGCAGCCATCGACAGGGAGGAGGAAAACTGTTTTTT. The encoded protein is CASSHRQGGGKLFF.

This clonotype was observed at least ten times. The V gene is TRBV20-1, the J gene TRBJ2-7; a weak D match, TRBD2 (5 bases). The CDR3 covers 15 residues. CDR1 is DFQATT and CDR2 is SNEGSKA in the germline V gene (reference sequence). V gave up 1 base and J gave up 2 bases, with 15 bases separating them. For the CDR3, the DNA is TGCAGTGCTAGAGGAATTGGGGTGGAGGCCTACGAGCAGTACTTC. This codes for CSARGIGVEAYEQYF.

This clonotype was counted ten times or more. This chain connects TRBV4-1 to TRBJ2-7; D remains unclear. The ends were cut back, 0 bases at V and 0 bases at J, with 12 bases in the middle. The CDR3 is made up of 16 amino acids. Germline V gene data show CDR1 as MGHRA and CDR2 as YSYEKL. This chain's CDR3 is CASSQEWAIPSYEQYF. CDR3 bases: TGCGCCAGCAGCCAAGAATGGGCAATTCCCTCCTACGAGCAGTACTTC.

This clonotype showed up many times. J is TRBJ1-3 and V is TRBV9; tentatively, D is TRBD1 (5 bases). The ends were cut back, 1 base at V and 1 base at J, with 9 bases in the middle. This CDR3 has 15 residues. The germline V gene has CDR1 SGDLS and CDR2 YYNGEE. CDR3 nucleotide sequence: TGTGCCAGCAGCGTACTGGCAGGGTCTGGAAACACCATATATTTT. It is translated as CASSVLAGSGNTIYF.